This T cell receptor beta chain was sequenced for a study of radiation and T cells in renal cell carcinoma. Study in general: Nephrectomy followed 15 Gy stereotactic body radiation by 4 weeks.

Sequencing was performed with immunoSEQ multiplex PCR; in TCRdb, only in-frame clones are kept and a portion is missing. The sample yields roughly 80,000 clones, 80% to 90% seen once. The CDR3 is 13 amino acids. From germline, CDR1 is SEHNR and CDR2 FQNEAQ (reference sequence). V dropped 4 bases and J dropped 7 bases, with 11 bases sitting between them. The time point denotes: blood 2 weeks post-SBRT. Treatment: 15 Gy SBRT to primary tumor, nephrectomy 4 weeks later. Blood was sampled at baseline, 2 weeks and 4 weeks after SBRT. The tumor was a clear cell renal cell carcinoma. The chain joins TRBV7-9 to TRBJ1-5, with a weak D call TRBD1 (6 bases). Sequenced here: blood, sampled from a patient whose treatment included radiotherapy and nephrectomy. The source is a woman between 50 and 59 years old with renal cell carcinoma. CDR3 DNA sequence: TGTGCCAGCAGCTCACAGGGCGCCCAGCCCCAGCATTTT. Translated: CASSSQGAQPQHF.